This entry features one T cell receptor beta chain sequence. As yet, its antigen is unknown. The data were obtained in a study of regulatory dendritic cells for organ transplantation. Study results and caveats: Considerable individual heterogeneity was seen in alloreactive memory CD8+ T cells. Memory T cells were less diverse than naive, with memory CD8+ most oligoclonal.

Here immunoSEQ multiplex PCR was the method, and the copy in TCRdb shows in-frame clones only, minus some. The table has about 10,000 clones, around 66% seen once. The source material was memory CD8+ T cells from blood. Noted subset: CD45RO+ memory T cells. This sequence originates from a human donor in good health.

In nucleotides, the CDR3 is TGTGCCAGCAGCTCCTGGGACAAACCGAACACTGAAGCTTTCTTT. This encodes CASSSWDKPNTEAFF. This chain connects TRBV11-1 to TRBJ1-1; a weak D match, TRBD1 (6 bases). Germline V gene data show CDR1 as SGHAT and CDR2 as FQDESV (reference sequence). V dropped 4 bases and J dropped 1 base, with 13 bases sitting between them. This CDR3 comprises 15 residues.